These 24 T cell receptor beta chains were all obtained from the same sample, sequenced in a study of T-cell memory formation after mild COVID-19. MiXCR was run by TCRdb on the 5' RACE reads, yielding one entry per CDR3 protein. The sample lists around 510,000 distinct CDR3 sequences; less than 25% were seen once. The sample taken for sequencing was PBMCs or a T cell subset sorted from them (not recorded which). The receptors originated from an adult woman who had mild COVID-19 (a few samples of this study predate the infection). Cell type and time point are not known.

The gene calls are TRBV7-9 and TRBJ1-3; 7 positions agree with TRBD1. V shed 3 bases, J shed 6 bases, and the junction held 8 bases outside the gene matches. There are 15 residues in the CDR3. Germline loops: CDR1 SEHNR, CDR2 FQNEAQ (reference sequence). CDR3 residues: CASSFVPGGENTIYF. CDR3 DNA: TGTGCCAGCAGCTTTGTTCCAGGGGGGGAAAACACCATATATTTT.

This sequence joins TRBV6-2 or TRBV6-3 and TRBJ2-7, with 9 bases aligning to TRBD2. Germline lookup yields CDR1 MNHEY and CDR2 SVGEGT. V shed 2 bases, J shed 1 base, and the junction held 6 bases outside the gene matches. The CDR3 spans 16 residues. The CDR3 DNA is TGTGCCAGCAGTTACCCATTAGCGGGAGTGTCCTACGAGCAGTACTTC. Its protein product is CASSYPLAGVSYEQYF.

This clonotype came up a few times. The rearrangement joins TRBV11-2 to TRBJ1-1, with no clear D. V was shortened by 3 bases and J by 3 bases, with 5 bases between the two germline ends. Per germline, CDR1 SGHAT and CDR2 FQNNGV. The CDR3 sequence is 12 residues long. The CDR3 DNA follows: TGTGCCAGCAGCTTGGACGACACTGAAGCTTTCTTT. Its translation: CASSLDDTEAFF. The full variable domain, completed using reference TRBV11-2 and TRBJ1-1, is EAGVAQSPRYKIIEKRQSVAFWCNPISGHATLYWYQQILGQGPKLLIQFQNNGVVDDSQLPKDRFSAERLKGVDSTLKIQPAKLEDSAVYLCASSLDDTEAFFGQGTRLTVV.

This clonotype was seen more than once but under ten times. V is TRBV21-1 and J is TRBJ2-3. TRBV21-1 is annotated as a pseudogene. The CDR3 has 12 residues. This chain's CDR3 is CASSKGSGTQYF. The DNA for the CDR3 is TGTGCCAGCAGCAAAGGATCCGGAACGCAGTATTTT.

The CDR3, as DNA: TGTGCCAGCAGCCAAGGTGGCGAGGGGGCTGTAGATACGCAGTATTTT. Residues: CASSQGGEGAVDTQYF. The chain joins TRBV3-1 to TRBJ2-3; 7 bases are a match to TRBD1. Germline-derived CDR1 and CDR2 are LGHDT and YNNKEL (reference sequence). The CDR3 consists of 16 residues. The J segment lost 5 bases and the V segment lost 1 base, leaving 9 bases of the junction unmatched.

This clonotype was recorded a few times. DNA for the CDR3: TGTGCCAGCAGTGATCCGGGACAGGGCCGCTACGAGCAGTACTTC. The encoded protein is CASSDPGQGRYEQYF. The V and J genes are TRBV2 and TRBJ2-7, with TRBD1 matching 9 bases. This CDR3 spans 15 amino acids. Germline loops: CDR1 SNHLY, CDR2 FYNNEI. The V gene end was trimmed by 3 bases and the J gene end by 3 bases; junction bases not matched to a gene: 6.

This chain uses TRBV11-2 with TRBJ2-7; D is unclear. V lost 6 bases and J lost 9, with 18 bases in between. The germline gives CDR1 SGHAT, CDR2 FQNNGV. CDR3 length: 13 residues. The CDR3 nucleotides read TGTGCCAGCAGTAGACAACCCTCCTCAGGGCAGTACTTC. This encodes CASSRQPSSGQYF.

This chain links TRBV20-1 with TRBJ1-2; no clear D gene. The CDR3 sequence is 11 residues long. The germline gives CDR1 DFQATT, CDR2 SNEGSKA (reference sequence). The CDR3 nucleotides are TGCAGCGGTTACGAAAACTATGGCTACACCTTC. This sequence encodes CSGYENYGYTF.

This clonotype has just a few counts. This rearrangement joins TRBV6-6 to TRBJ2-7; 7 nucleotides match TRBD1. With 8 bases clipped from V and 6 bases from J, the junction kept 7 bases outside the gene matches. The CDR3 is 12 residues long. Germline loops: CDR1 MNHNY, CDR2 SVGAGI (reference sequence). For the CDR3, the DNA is TGTGCCAGCTCACAGGGGAATAGCGAGCAGTACTTC. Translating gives CASSQGNSEQYF.

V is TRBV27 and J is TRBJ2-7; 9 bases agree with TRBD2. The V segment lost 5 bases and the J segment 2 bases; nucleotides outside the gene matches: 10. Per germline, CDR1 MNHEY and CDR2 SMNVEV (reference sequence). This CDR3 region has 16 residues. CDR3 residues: CASSPATSGYPYEQYF. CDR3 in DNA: TGTGCCAGCAGTCCAGCGACTAGCGGCTATCCCTACGAGCAGTACTTC.

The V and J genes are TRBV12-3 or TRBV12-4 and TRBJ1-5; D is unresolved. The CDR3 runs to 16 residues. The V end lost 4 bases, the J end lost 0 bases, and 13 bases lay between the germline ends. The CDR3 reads CASSSSRGNSNQPQHF. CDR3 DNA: TGTGCCAGCAGTTCATCACGGGGTAATAGCAATCAGCCCCAGCATTTT.

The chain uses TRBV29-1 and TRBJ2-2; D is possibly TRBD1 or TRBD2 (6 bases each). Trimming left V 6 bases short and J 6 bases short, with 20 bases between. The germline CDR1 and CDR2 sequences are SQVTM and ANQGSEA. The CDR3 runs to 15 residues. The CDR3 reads CSVHKEGVGSGELFF. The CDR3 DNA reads TGCAGCGTCCACAAGGAGGGGGTAGGGTCCGGGGAGCTGTTTTTT.

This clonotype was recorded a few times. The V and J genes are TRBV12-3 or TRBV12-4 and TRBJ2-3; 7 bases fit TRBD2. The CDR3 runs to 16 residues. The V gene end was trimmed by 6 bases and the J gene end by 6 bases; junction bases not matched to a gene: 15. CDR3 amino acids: CASSYGGTTPSDTQYF. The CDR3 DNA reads TGTGCCAGCAGCTACGGTGGGACTACCCCCTCTGATACGCAGTATTTT.

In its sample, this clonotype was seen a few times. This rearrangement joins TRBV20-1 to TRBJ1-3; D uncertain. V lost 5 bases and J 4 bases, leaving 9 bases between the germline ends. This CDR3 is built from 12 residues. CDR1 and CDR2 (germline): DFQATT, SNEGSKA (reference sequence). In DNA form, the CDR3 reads TGCAGTGCTTTAGGGTGGGGAAACACCATATATTTT. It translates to CSALGWGNTIYF.

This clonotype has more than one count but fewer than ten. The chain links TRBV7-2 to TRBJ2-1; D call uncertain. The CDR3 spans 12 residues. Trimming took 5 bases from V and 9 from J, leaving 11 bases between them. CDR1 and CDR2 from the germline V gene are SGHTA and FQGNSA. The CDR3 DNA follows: TGTGCCAGCAGCCCTCCGGGTGTTGAGCAGTTCTTC. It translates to CASSPPGVEQFF.

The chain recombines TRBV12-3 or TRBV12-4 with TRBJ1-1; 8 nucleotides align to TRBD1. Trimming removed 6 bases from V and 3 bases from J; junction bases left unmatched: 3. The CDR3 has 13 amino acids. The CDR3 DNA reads TGTGCCAGCAGAACAGGGGGGGACACTGAAGCTTTCTTT. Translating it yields CASRTGGDTEAFF.

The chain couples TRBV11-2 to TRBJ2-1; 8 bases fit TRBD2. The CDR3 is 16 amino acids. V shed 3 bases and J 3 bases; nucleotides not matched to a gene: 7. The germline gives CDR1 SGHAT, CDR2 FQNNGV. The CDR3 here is CASSLSSGGLYNEQFF. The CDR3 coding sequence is TGTGCCAGCAGCTTGTCCAGCGGGGGCCTCTACAATGAGCAGTTCTTC.

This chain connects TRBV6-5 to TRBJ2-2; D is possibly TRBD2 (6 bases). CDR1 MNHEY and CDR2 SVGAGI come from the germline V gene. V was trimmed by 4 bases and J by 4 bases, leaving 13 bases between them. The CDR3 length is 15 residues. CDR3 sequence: CASSFGTGVTGELFF. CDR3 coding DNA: TGTGCCAGCAGTTTCGGGACGGGGGTCACCGGGGAGCTGTTTTTT.

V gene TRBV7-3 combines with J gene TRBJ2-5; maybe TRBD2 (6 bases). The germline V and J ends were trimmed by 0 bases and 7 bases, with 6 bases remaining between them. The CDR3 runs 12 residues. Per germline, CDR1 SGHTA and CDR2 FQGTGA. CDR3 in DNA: TGTGCCAGCAGCTTAACGCGGGGGACCCAGTACTTC. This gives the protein CASSLTRGTQYF. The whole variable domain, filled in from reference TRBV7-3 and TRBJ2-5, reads GAGVSQTPSNKVTEKGKYVELRCDPISGHTALYWYRQSLGQGPEFLIYFQGTGAADDSGLPNDRFFAVRPEGSVSTLKIQRTERGDSAVYLCASSLTRGTQYFGPGTRLLVL.

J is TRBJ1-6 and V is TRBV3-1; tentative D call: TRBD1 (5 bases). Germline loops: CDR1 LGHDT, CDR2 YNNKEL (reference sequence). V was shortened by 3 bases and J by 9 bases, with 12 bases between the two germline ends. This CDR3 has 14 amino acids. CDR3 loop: CASSHNRRFSPLHF. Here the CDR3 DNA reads TGTGCCAGCAGCCATAACAGGAGGTTTTCACCCCTCCACTTT.

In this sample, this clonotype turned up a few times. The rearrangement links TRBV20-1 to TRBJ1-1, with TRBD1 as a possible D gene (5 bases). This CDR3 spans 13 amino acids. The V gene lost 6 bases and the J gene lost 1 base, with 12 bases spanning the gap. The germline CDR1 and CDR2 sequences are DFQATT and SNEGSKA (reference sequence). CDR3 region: CSAVGPSNTEAFF. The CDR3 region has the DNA TGCAGTGCAGTGGGACCCTCGAACACTGAAGCTTTCTTT.

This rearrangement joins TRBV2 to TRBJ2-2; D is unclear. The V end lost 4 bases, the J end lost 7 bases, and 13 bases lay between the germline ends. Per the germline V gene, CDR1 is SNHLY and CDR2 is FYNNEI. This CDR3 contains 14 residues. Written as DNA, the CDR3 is TGTGCCAGCAGTGTCCGGTTCATTGGCGGGGAGCTGTTTTTT. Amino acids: CASSVRFIGGELFF.

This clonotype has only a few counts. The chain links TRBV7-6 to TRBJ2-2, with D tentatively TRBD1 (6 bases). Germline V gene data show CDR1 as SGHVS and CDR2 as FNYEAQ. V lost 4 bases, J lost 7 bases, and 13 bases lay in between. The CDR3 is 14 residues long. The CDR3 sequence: CASSSRQEFGELFF. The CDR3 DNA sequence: TGTGCCAGCAGCTCCAGACAGGAATTCGGGGAGCTGTTTTTT.

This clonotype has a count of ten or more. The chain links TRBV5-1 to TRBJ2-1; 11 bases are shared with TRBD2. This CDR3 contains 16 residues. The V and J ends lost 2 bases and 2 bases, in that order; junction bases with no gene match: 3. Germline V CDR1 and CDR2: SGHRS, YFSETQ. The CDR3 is CASSFSGGAAYNEQFF. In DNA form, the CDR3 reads TGCGCCAGCAGCTTTAGCGGGGGGGCCGCCTACAATGAGCAGTTCTTC.